Shown below are 15 T cell receptor beta chains from a single sample sequenced in a study of control samples from healthy donors and cancer patients (TCRdb year 2020). The method was the immunoSEQ multiplex PCR assay. TCRdb took over this immuneACCESS table, retaining in-frame rearrangements with V and J assigned. Such tables are incomplete; in checked studies, under half of the missing clones stem from an unresolved V gene, and the remainder is unexplained. In all, the sample holds about 130,000 clones, and roughly 88% of those were seen once. The ten largest account for roughly 3.4% of the sample. The material sequenced was blood. These TCRs come from a man between 45 and 60 years old in good health.

This clone has only one observation. The chain links TRBV6-5 to TRBJ1-4, with D possibly being TRBD1 (5 bases). V shed 8 bases and J shed 7 bases, with 17 bases lying between them. This CDR3 has 14 residues. Germline-derived CDR1 and CDR2 are MNHEY and SVGAGI. The DNA for the CDR3 is TGTGCCAGCCTACAAATTGGGGGGTTTGAAAAACTGTTTTTT. Amino acid sequence: CASLQIGGFEKLFF.

The genes are TRBV7-2 and TRBJ2-7; tentatively, D is TRBD2 (7 bases). The V end lost 5 bases, the J end lost 2 bases, and 16 bases lay between the germline ends. The germline CDR1 and CDR2 sequences are SGHTA and FQGNSA. This CDR3 contains 15 residues. The chain's CDR3 is CASSPWAGATYEQYF. The CDR3 nucleotides are TGTGCCAGCAGCCCGTGGGCGGGGGCCACCTACGAGCAGTACTTC.

This rearrangement joins TRBV5-1 to TRBJ2-1; 11 nucleotides align to TRBD1. The CDR3 has 16 residues. In germline, CDR1 is SGHRS, CDR2 YFSETQ. After removal of 3 bases from V and 3 bases from J, the junction contained 5 bases not matched to a gene. The CDR3 is CASSSAGTGGYNEQFF. CDR3 nucleotide sequence: TGCGCCAGCAGCTCGGCCGGGACAGGGGGCTACAATGAGCAGTTCTTC.

The chain joins TRBV10-3 to TRBJ2-7, with D possibly being TRBD2 (5 bases). Deletions cut 6 bases from V and 0 bases from J, with 21 bases between. The CDR3 runs 17 residues. Germline CDR1 and CDR2: ENHRY and SYGVKD. CDR3 region: CAIRKTAAVRSSYEQYF. As DNA, the CDR3 is TGTGCCATCAGAAAAACAGCGGCTGTAAGGAGCTCCTACGAGCAGTACTTC.

V usage is TRBV11-3 and J usage is TRBJ2-7; D not certain. V lost 5 bases and J 2 bases, leaving 7 bases between the germline ends. The CDR3 loop spans 12 amino acids. CDR1 is SGHNT, CDR2 YENEEA, per germline. CDR3 protein: CASSKDPYEQYF. CDR3 coding DNA: TGTGCCAGCAGCAAAGACCCCTACGAGCAGTACTTC.

This clone was found once. The chain is built from TRBV15 and TRBJ2-1; no clear D. This CDR3 is built from 16 residues. Trimming cost V 1 base and J 5 bases, with 15 bases left between them. Per the germline V gene, CDR1 is LNHNV and CDR2 is YYDKDF (reference sequence). This chain's CDR3 is CATSRALANSDNEQFF. DNA of the CDR3: TGTGCCACCAGCAGAGCGTTGGCAAACTCAGACAATGAGCAGTTCTTC.

This chain links TRBV30 with TRBJ1-3; D ambiguous. Germline V lookup: CDR1 GTSNPN, CDR2 SVGIG (reference sequence). The CDR3 loop spans 11 amino acids. Trimming pared 0 bases from V and 7 bases from J, leaving 4 bases between. Here the CDR3 reads CAWSVLNTIYF. The CDR3 bases are TGTGCCTGGAGTGTTTTGAACACCATATATTTT.

The chain has TRBV29-1 and TRBJ1-2; unclear D gene. The CDR3 is made up of 13 amino acids. CDR1 is SQVTM and CDR2 is ANQGSEA in the germline V gene. Trimming cost V 4 bases and J 8 bases, with 17 bases left between them. The CDR3 sequence is CSVVDNLWEGYTF. The CDR3 region has the DNA TGCAGCGTTGTTGACAACCTGTGGGAAGGCTACACCTTC.

A single count supports this clone. This CDR3 is also generated by other DNA sequences in the sample. The chain is built from TRBV11-2 and TRBJ2-7; TRBD1 matches 12 bases. The germline V gene has CDR1 SGHAT and CDR2 FQNNGV. The ends lost 5 bases at V and 6 bases at J; junction bases unmatched: 2. CDR3 length: 13 residues. The CDR3 loop is CASSRDRGREQYF. The CDR3 DNA follows: TGTGCCAGCAGCCGGGACAGGGGGCGCGAGCAGTACTTC.

The J gene is TRBJ2-1, the V gene TRBV6-5, with 7 bases fitting TRBD2. This CDR3 comprises 14 residues. Germline assignment: CDR1 MNHEY and CDR2 SVGAGI. V shed 4 bases, J shed 7 bases, and the junction held 7 bases outside the gene matches. CDR3 sequence reads: CASSSLGRGNEQFF. CDR3 DNA: TGTGCCAGCAGTTCCTTGGGGAGGGGAAATGAGCAGTTCTTC.

V is TRBV5-5 and J is TRBJ2-4; D perhaps matches TRBD1 (6 bases). The V gene lost 4 bases and the J gene lost 6 bases, with 14 bases spanning the gap. The CDR3 length is 14 residues. Per germline, CDR1 SGHKS and CDR2 YYEKEE (reference sequence). The CDR3 bases are TGTGCCAGCAGCCCAGGAGGACAGCGAAACATTCAGTACTTC. It is translated as CASSPGGQRNIQYF.

The DNA for the CDR3 is TGTGCCACCAGTGACCGGGGGGGGGTTCAAGAGACCCAGTACTTC. Its translation: CATSDRGGVQETQYF. The V and J genes are TRBV24-1 and TRBJ2-5; 8 bases fit TRBD2. V dropped 4 bases and J dropped 2; count of bases not matched to a gene: 5. Germline values: CDR1 KGHDR, CDR2 SFDVKD. There are 15 residues in the CDR3.

This rearrangement joins TRBV10-3 to TRBJ2-2, with D uncertain. Trimming removed 5 bases at V and 5 bases at J, with 9 bases between. Germline CDR1 ENHRY, CDR2 SYGVKD. The CDR3 runs 13 residues. The CDR3: CAISTLVTGELFF. The DNA of the CDR3 is TGTGCCATCAGTACCTTAGTAACCGGGGAGCTGTTTTTT.

This clone was seen only a few times. V is TRBV5-1 and J is TRBJ1-1, with D tentatively TRBD1 (5 bases). Germline-derived CDR1 and CDR2 are SGHRS and YFSETQ. This CDR3 is built from 15 residues. The germline V and J ends were trimmed by 0 bases and 4 bases, with 13 bases remaining between them. As DNA, the CDR3 is TGCGCCAGCAGCTTGGTCGGTGGGGGTGGCACTGAAGCTTTCTTT. Its translation is CASSLVGGGGTEAFF. Supplemented by reference TRBV5-1 and TRBJ1-1, the full variable domain reads KAGVTQTPRYLIKTRGQQVTLSCSPISGHRSVSWYQQTPGQGLQFLFEYFSETQRNKGNFPGRFSGRQFSNSRSEMNVSTLELGDSALYLCASSLVGGGGTEAFFGQGTRLTVV.

The rearrangement joins TRBV28 to TRBJ2-7; no clear D gene. The CDR3 is made up of 13 amino acids. V gave up 5 bases and J gave up 1 base, with 9 bases separating them. Germline V CDR1 and CDR2: MDHEN, SYDVKM. The CDR3 is CASSGEGSYEQYF. In DNA form, the CDR3 reads TGTGCCAGCAGTGGGGAAGGGTCCTACGAGCAGTACTTC.